This TCR beta chain was obtained from a study of T cells in Graves' hyperthyroidism and ophthalmopathy. Whole-study context: The blood sample was taken at first diagnosis, before treatment began.

The CDR3 is made up of 13 amino acids. V shed 7 bases and J shed 4 bases, with 14 bases lying between them. Germline V lookup: CDR1 MNHNS, CDR2 SASEGT. Around 10 ml fresh peripheral blood yielded the PBMCs. RNA transcripts were the template for amplifying TCR beta CDR3 regions. Carried out on the TCR CDR3, a first-round RT-PCR used the HTBI primer set. TCRdb re-called the multiplex PCR reads through MiXCR, storing one row per CDR3 protein. This table holds roughly 560,000 distinct CDR3 sequences, roughly 14% found once. The chain links TRBV6-1 to TRBJ2-7; D is uncertain. The sequence derives from a woman in her thirties or forties with Graves' ophthalmopathy. Specimen: blood. Written as DNA, the CDR3 is TGTGCCAGCAAATCGATCAAGGGTTACGAGCAGTACTTC. Protein product: CASKSIKGYEQYF.